The rows below give T cell receptor beta chains drawn from one sample of a study of blood T cell repertoires in COVID-19. Some clones are missing from TCRdb's copy, which holds only in-frame ones; the method was immunoSEQ multiplex PCR. Among fewer than 200,000 clones listed, 88% were seen once. The material sequenced was PBMCs or T cells enriched from blood (not recorded which). These receptors were taken from a woman aged 18-30 years who had recovered from COVID-19. CDR3s include the opening cysteine and the closing phenylalanine or tryptophan. D genes are given only for firm matches. Only some rows state a clone size, as once, few, many or a class for expanded clones.

V gene,clone size,J gene,D gene,CDR3 protein,CDR3 DNA
TRBV30,.,TRBJ1-5,.,CAWNKGEGVNQPQHF,TGTGCCTGGAATAAGGGGGAAGGCGTTAATCAGCCCCAGCATTTT
TRBV5-6,.,TRBJ1-1,TRBD1,CASSLRGRSGTEAFF,TGTGCCAGCAGCTTAAGGGGGCGTTCAGGGACTGAAGCTTTCTTT
TRBV15,once,TRBJ2-2,TRBD1,CATSRSWTGNTGELFF,TGTGCCACCAGCAGGTCATGGACAGGTAACACCGGGGAGCTGTTTTTT
TRBV30,.,TRBJ1-2,.,CAWSIGVNNYGYTF,TGTGCCTGGAGTATAGGGGTCAATAACTATGGCTACACCTTC
TRBV29-1,.,TRBJ2-3,.,CSVLGLAFGTQYF,TGCAGCGTTTTAGGTCTAGCTTTTGGTACGCAGTATTTT
TRBV5-6,.,TRBJ2-2,.,CASSLDYGDTGELFF,TGTGCCAGCAGCTTGGATTACGGAGACACCGGGGAGCTGTTTTTT
TRBV3-1/TRBV3-2,.,TRBJ2-1,TRBD1,CASSQPFSGQGGDEQFF,TGTGCCAGCAGCCAACCCTTTTCGGGACAGGGGGGAGATGAGCAGTTCTTC
TRBV30,.,TRBJ1-1,.,CAWTAGGARTEAFF,TGTGCCTGGACTGCGGGGGGGGCGCGAACTGAAGCTTTCTTT
TRBV21-1,.,TRBJ2-2,.,CAVLYRDRDSTGELFF,TGTGCCGTCCTCTACCGGGACAGGGACTCCACCGGGGAGCTGTTTTTT
TRBV24-1,medium-sized,TRBJ2-5,.,CATSDPGVQETQYF,TGTGCCACCAGTGATCCGGGGGTCCAAGAGACCCAGTACTTC
TRBV18,.,TRBJ2-3,.,CASSPPAPTDTQYF,TGTGCCAGCTCACCACCGGCCCCTACAGATACGCAGTATTTT
TRBV7-9,.,TRBJ1-1,TRBD1,CASSQTGWKNTEAFF,TGTGCCAGCAGTCAGACAGGGTGGAAGAACACTGAAGCTTTCTTT
TRBV5-6,.,TRBJ2-2,TRBD1,CASSLDRGTGELFF,TGTGCCAGCAGCTTAGACAGGGGAACCGGGGAGCTGTTTTTT
TRBV18,.,TRBJ2-7,TRBD2,CASSPGLAGDYEQYF,TGTGCCAGCTCACCGGGACTAGCGGGAGACTACGAGCAGTACTTC
TRBV2,.,TRBJ1-4,.,CASRLTGTIEKLFF,TGTGCCAGCAGGCTCACAGGGACGATCGAAAAACTGTTTTTT